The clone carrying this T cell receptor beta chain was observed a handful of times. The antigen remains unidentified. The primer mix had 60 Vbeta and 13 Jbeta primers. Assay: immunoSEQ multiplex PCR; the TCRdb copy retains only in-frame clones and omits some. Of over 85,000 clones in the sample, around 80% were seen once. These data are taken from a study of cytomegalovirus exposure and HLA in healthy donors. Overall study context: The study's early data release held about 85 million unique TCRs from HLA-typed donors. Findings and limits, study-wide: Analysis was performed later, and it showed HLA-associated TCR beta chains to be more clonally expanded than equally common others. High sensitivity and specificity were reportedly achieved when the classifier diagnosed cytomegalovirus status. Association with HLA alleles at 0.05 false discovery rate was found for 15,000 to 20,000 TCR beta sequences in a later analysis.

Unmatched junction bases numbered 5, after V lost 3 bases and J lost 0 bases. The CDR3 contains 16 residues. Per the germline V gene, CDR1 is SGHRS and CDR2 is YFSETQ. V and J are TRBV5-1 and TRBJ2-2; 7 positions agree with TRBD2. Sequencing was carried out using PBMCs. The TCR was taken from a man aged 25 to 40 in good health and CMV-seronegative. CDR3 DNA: TGCGCCAGCAGCTCGTTAGCGGGCGCGAACACCGGGGAGCTGTTTTTT. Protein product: CASSSLAGANTGELFF. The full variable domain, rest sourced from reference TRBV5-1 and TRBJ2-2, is KAGVTQTPRYLIKTRGQQVTLSCSPISGHRSVSWYQQTPGQGLQFLFEYFSETQRNKGNFPGRFSGRQFSNSRSEMNVSTLELGDSALYLCASSSLAGANTGELFFGEGSRLTVL.